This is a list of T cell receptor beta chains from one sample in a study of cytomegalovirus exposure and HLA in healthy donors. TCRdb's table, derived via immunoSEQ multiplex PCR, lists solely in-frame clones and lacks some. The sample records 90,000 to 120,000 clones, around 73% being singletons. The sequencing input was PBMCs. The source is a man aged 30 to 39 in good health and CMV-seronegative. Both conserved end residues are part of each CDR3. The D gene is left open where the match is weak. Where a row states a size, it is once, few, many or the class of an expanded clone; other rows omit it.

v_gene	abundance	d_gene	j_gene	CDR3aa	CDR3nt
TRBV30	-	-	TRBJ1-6	CAWSVAGGSPLHF	TGTGCCTGGAGTGTTGCCGGGGGATCACCCCTCCACTTT
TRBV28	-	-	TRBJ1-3	CASWDTSSGNTIYF	TGTGCCAGCTGGGACACCAGCTCTGGAAACACCATATATTTT
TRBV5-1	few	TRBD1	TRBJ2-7	CASSFTAGVGQGEQYF	TGCGCCAGCAGCTTTACTGCTGGGGTAGGACAGGGCGAGCAGTACTTC
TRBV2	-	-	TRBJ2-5	CASSEGPSEVRGETQYF	TGTGCCAGCAGTGAGGGACCTAGCGAGGTACGGGGAGAGACCCAGTACTTC
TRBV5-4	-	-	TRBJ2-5	CASSSFTQQETQYF	TGTGCCAGCAGCTCTTTCACACAGCAAGAGACCCAGTACTTC
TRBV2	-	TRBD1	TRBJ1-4	CASTTGGLEKLFF	TGTGCCAGCACGACAGGGGGCCTTGAAAAACTGTTTTTT
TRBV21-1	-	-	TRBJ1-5	CASSRGSGAVTDFVVMAQHF	TGTGCCAGCAGCAGGGGTAGTGGGGCAGTCACGGATTTCGTAGTGATGGCCCAGCATTTT
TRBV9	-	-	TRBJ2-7	CASSPYYEQYF	TGTGCCAGCAGCCCCTACTACGAGCAGTACTTC
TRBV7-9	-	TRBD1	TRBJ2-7	CASSRDRGGDEQYF	TGTGCCAGCAGCAGAGACAGGGGGGGGGACGAGCAGTACTTC
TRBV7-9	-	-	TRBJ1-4	CSSSLKIDRINEKLFF	TGTTCCAGCAGCCTTAAGATCGACAGAATCAATGAAAAACTGTTTTTT
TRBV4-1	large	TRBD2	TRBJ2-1	CASSQDLSGWRGDNEQFF	TGCGCCAGCAGCCAAGATTTAAGCGGGTGGCGGGGGGACAATGAGCAGTTCTTC
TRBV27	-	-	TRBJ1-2	CASSLTLSGAYGYTF	TGTGCCAGCAGTTTAACGCTGTCAGGTGCTTATGGCTACACCTTC
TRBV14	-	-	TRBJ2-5	CASSQEFGTQYF	TGTGCCAGCAGCCAAGAGTTCGGGACCCAGTACTTC
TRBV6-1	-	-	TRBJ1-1	CASSATTGSEAFF	TGTGCCAGCAGCGCAACCACAGGGAGTGAAGCTTTCTTT
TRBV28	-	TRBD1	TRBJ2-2	CASSRLGGRGNTGELFF	TGTGCCAGCAGTCGATTGGGCGGCAGGGGGAATACCGGGGAGCTGTTTTTT
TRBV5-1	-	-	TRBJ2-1	CASSLGGSVYNEQFF	TGCGCCAGCAGCTTGGGAGGCTCGGTTTACAATGAGCAGTTCTTC
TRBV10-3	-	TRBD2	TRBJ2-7	CAISESIASGGSYEQYF	TGTGCCATCAGTGAGTCGATAGCTAGCGGGGGCTCCTACGAGCAGTACTTC
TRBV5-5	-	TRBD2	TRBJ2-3	CASSFTSGSTDTQYF	TGTGCCAGCAGCTTTACTAGCGGGAGCACAGATACGCAGTATTTT
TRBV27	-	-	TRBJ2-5	CASSFSRGETQYF	TGTGCCAGCAGTTTTAGCAGGGGTGAGACCCAGTACTTC
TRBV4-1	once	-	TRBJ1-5	CASSQGSADSNQPQHF	TGCGCCAGCAGCCAAGGAAGCGCGGATAGCAATCAGCCCCAGCATTTT
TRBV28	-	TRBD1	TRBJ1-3	CASSYPQGARGNTIYF	TGTGCCAGCAGCTACCCTCAGGGGGCTCGTGGAAACACCATATATTTT
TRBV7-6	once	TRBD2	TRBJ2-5	CASRRTSGSTKETQYF	TGTGCCAGCAGAAGGACTAGCGGGAGTACCAAAGAGACCCAGTACTTC
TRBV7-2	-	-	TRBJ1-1	CASSLQGRNTEAFF	TGTGCCAGCAGCTTACAGGGGCGGAACACTGAAGCTTTCTTT
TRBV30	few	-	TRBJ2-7	CAWSRTVNYEQYF	TGTGCCTGGAGTCGGACTGTCAACTACGAGCAGTACTTC
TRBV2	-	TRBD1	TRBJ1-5	CASRSGTAPFF	TGTGCCAGCAGGTCCGGGACAGCGCCCTTTTTT
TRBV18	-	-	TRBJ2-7	CASSPDSREQYF	TGTGCCAGCTCCCCGGACAGTCGCGAGCAGTACTTC
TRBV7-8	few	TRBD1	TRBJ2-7	CASSEGTGRGEQYF	TGTGCCAGCAGCGAAGGGACAGGCAGGGGCGAGCAGTACTTC
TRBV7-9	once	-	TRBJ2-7	CASSLGHFAGRSYEQYF	TGTGCCAGCAGCTTAGGACATTTCGCAGGGCGCTCCTACGAGCAGTACTTC
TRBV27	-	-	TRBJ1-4	CASSTQATNEKLFF	TGTGCCAGCAGCACTCAAGCAACTAATGAAAAACTGTTTTTT
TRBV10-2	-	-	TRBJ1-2	CASWGHDSSAGYTF	TGCGCCAGCTGGGGGCATGACTCATCGGCGGGCTACACCTTC
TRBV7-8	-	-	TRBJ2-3	CASSLAAGYTDTQYF	TGTGCCAGCAGCTTAGCAGCAGGTTACACAGATACGCAGTATTTT
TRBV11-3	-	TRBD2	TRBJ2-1	CASSAGTSVFEQFF	TGTGCCAGCAGCGCCGGGACTAGCGTTTTCGAGCAGTTCTTC
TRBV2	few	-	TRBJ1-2	CASNVWADGYTF	TGTGCCAGCAATGTATGGGCTGATGGCTACACCTTC
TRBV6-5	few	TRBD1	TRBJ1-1	CASNPQTGRNTEAFF	TGTGCCAGCAATCCCCAGACAGGGCGGAACACTGAAGCTTTCTTT
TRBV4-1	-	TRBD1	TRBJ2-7	CASSQESRQGRYEQYF	TGCGCCAGCAGCCAAGAAAGCAGACAGGGGAGGTACGAGCAGTACTTC
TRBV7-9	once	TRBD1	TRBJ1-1	CASSLQGMNTEAFF	TGTGCCAGCAGCCTACAGGGGATGAACACTGAAGCTTTCTTT
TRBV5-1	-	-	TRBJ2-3	CANSLAPFTDTQYF	TGCGCCAACAGCTTGGCCCCCTTCACAGATACGCAGTATTTT
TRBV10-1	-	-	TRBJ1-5	CASSGGPLQPQHF	TGCGCCAGCAGTGGAGGGCCACTCCAGCCCCAGCATTTT